The 27 T cell receptor beta chains below all came from one sample that was sequenced in a study of blood T cell repertoires in COVID-19. Clones were read by immunoSEQ multiplex PCR, and TCRdb kept only the in-frame ones, dropping some. The data show about 300,000 clones, around 90% seen once. The sample consisted of peripheral blood. These receptor sequences come from a man aged 18 to 30 with active or convalescent COVID-19.

In this sample, this clone turned up once. J is TRBJ2-7 and V is TRBV7-2, with 7 bases lining up with TRBD1. CDR1 is SGHTA and CDR2 is FQGNSA in the germline V gene. CDR3 length: 15 amino acids. V dropped 5 bases and J dropped 7; count of bases not matched to a gene: 14. This CDR3 reads CASSPGVEGAGEQYF. The CDR3 DNA sequence: TGTGCCAGCAGCCCTGGGGTAGAGGGGGCAGGTGAGCAGTACTTC.

This chain links TRBV27 with TRBJ2-7, with a weak D call TRBD1 (6 bases). Germline CDR1 and CDR2: MNHEY and SMNVEV (reference sequence). The CDR3 runs 14 residues. The germline V and J ends were trimmed by 2 bases and 1 base, with 9 bases remaining between them. The chain's CDR3 is CASSLAQGSYEQYF. CDR3 in DNA: TGTGCCAGCAGTTTAGCACAGGGATCCTACGAGCAGTACTTC.

This chain joins TRBV27 and TRBJ1-5; D gene ambiguous. Trimming removed 2 bases at V and 3 bases at J, with 8 bases between. CDR3 length: 14 residues. CDR1 MNHEY and CDR2 SMNVEV come from the germline V gene (reference sequence). Here the CDR3 reads CASSLGGNNQPQHF. In DNA, the CDR3 is TGTGCCAGCAGTTTAGGAGGGAACAATCAGCCCCAGCATTTT.

The chain joins TRBV7-8 to TRBJ1-5; a possible D gene is TRBD1 (5 bases). CDR1 SGHVS and CDR2 FQNEAQ come from the germline V gene. The ends were cut back, 2 bases at V and 0 bases at J, with 8 bases in the middle. The CDR3 loop spans 15 amino acids. Here the CDR3 DNA reads TGTGCCAGCAGCTTATTTGGACATAGCAATCAGCCCCAGCATTTT. It is translated as CASSLFGHSNQPQHF. The variable domain in full, completed from reference TRBV7-8 and TRBJ1-5, reads GAGVSQSPRYKVAKRGQDVALRCDPISGHVSLFWYQQALGQGPEFLTYFQNEAQLDKSGLPSDRFFAERPEGSVSTLKIQRTQQEDSAVYLCASSLFGHSNQPQHFGDGTRLSIL.

The V and J genes are TRBV6-5 and TRBJ1-5; D not certain. Germline CDR1 MNHEY, CDR2 SVGAGI. The germline V and J ends were trimmed by 7 bases and 1 base, with 8 bases remaining between them. The CDR3 is made up of 13 amino acids. In DNA form, the CDR3 reads TGTGCCAGCAAGCGTGCGAGCAATCAGCCCCAGCATTTT. Its protein is CASKRASNQPQHF.

The V and J genes are TRBV7-9 and TRBJ2-1, with D possibly TRBD1 on 6 matching bases. Germline values: CDR1 SEHNR, CDR2 FQNEAQ (reference sequence). V was cut by 4 bases and J by 3 bases, with 16 bases left in between. The CDR3 loop spans 16 amino acids. CDR3 amino acids: CASSSQGTSYYNEQFF. The CDR3 nucleotides read TGTGCCAGCAGCTCCCAGGGGACATCTTACTACAATGAGCAGTTCTTC.

The J gene is TRBJ2-3, the V gene TRBV5-5, with TRBD2 matching 10 bases. This CDR3 has 15 amino acids. V lost 4 bases and J lost 1; bases outside the gene matches: 3. Per the germline V gene, CDR1 is SGHKS and CDR2 is YYEKEE (reference sequence). The CDR3 DNA follows: TGTGCCAGCAGCCCGAGCGGGGGGGGCACAGATACGCAGTATTTT. It yields the protein CASSPSGGGTDTQYF.

This clone was observed a single time. V is TRBV5-1 and J is TRBJ1-2, with 9 bases that match TRBD1. The CDR3 has 15 residues. From germline, CDR1 is SGHRS and CDR2 YFSETQ. The V and J ends lost 4 bases and 7 bases, in that order; junction bases with no gene match: 11. The CDR3 DNA follows: TGCGCCAGCAGCAGGGAGACAGGGGGAAGTCTTGGCTACACCTTC. Protein product: CASSRETGGSLGYTF.

This chain uses TRBV4-1 with TRBJ1-2; 8 bases align to TRBD1. The CDR3 length is 16 residues. V was pared by 2 bases and J by 0 bases, with 5 bases of the junction left unmatched. Germline V gene lookup returns CDR1 MGHRA and CDR2 YSYEKL. In nucleotides, the CDR3 is TGCGCCAGCAGCCAATCCGGGACAGGAGCTAACTATGGCTACACCTTC. This encodes CASSQSGTGANYGYTF.

The chain employs TRBV7-9 and TRBJ1-4; the D gene is possibly TRBD1 (6 bases). The CDR3 consists of 13 residues. Germline loops: CDR1 SEHNR, CDR2 FQNEAQ (reference sequence). Trimming removed 8 bases from V and 6 bases from J, with 13 bases in between. CDR3 amino acids: CASSRGAYEKLFF. The CDR3 bases are TGTGCCAGCTCGCGGGGGGCCTATGAAAAACTGTTTTTT.

The chain links TRBV7-9 to TRBJ2-3; a weak D match, TRBD1 (5 bases). This CDR3 has 17 residues. The V and J ends lost 0 bases and 3 bases respectively, with 16 bases between them. Germline V gene sequence: CDR1 SEHNR, CDR2 FQNEAQ (reference sequence). CDR3 bases: TGTGCCAGCAGCTTAGCGCTAATAGGGGTGAGGACAGATACGCAGTATTTT. This sequence encodes CASSLALIGVRTDTQYF.

The chain joins TRBV5-4 to TRBJ2-2; 11 positions agree with TRBD2. Germline CDR1 reads SGHNT; CDR2 reads YYREEE (reference sequence). The CDR3 is 17 amino acids. Trimming cost V 1 base and J 3 bases; bases outside gene matches: 5. The CDR3 sequence is CASSLFLAGGHTGELFF. CDR3 bases: TGTGCCAGCAGCTTGTTCTTAGCGGGGGGGCACACCGGGGAGCTGTTTTTT.

The chain recombines TRBV19 with TRBJ2-2; 7 positions agree with TRBD2. The CDR3 totals 16 residues. CDR1 is LNHDA, CDR2 SQIVND, per germline (reference sequence). The J segment lost 2 bases and the V segment lost 4 bases, leaving 7 bases of the junction unmatched. CDR3 residues: CASSRLAGRNTGELFF. The CDR3 DNA is TGTGCCAGTAGTAGACTAGCAGGACGAAACACCGGGGAGCTGTTTTTT. Full variable domain (missing parts from reference TRBV19 and TRBJ2-2): DGGITQSPKYLFRKEGQNVTLSCEQNLNHDAMYWYRQDPGQGLRLIYYSQIVNDFQKGDIAEGYSVSREKKESFPLTVTSAQKNPTAFYLCASSRLAGRNTGELFFGEGSRLTVL.

The rearrangement uses TRBV3-1 (or the pseudogene TRBV3-2) and TRBJ1-1; D is possibly TRBD1 (6 bases). The CDR3 is made up of 15 amino acids. Germline-derived CDR1 and CDR2 are LGHDT and YNNKEL (reference sequence). Trimming took 1 base from V and 7 from J, leaving 16 bases between them. CDR3 sequence: CASSQVLNRANEAFF. DNA of the CDR3: TGTGCCAGCAGCCAAGTCCTGAACAGGGCCAATGAAGCTTTCTTT.

This clone occurred once. The chain is built from TRBV6-5 and TRBJ2-1, with 8 bases matching TRBD2. The V gene's germline CDR1 is MNHEY and CDR2 SVGAGI. The CDR3 has 15 amino acids. J lost 4 bases, V lost 0 bases, and 2 bases had no gene match. In nucleotides, the CDR3 is TGTGCCAGCAGTTACTCGGTAGCGGGATACAATGAGCAGTTCTTC. Translating gives CASSYSVAGYNEQFF.

V is TRBV27 and J is TRBJ1-2, with a weak D call TRBD1 (6 bases). Per germline, CDR1 MNHEY and CDR2 SMNVEV (reference sequence). The V and J ends lost 5 bases and 2 bases respectively, with 18 bases between them. The CDR3 has 16 amino acids. The DNA of the CDR3 is TGTGCCAGCAGTCGAAGGACAGAGAGATTCAACTATGGCTACACCTTC. Translating gives CASSRRTERFNYGYTF.

V is TRBV4-3 and J is TRBJ2-3; TRBD2 aligns across 10 bases. The CDR3 is 18 residues long. CDR1 and CDR2 from the germline V gene are LGHNA and YSLEER. V lost 0 bases, J lost 3 bases, and 9 bases stayed unmatched. CDR3 in DNA: TGCGCCAGCAGCCAAGATGCAAGCGGGGGGGCCCAGACAGATACGCAGTATTTT. Amino acid sequence: CASSQDASGGAQTDTQYF.

The rearrangement uses TRBV24-1 and TRBJ1-3; no firm D call. Germline V gene data show CDR1 as KGHDR and CDR2 as SFDVKD. V was cut by 9 bases and J by 8 bases, with 16 bases left in between. CDR3 length equals 13 residues. Written as DNA, the CDR3 is TGTGCCACCTCGAGCGGGTTAGGAGACACCATATATTTT. Its translation: CATSSGLGDTIYF.

The chain is built from TRBV7-9 and TRBJ2-3, with TRBD2 matching 9 bases. V trimming: 1 base; J trimming: 5 bases; junction bases outside the gene matches: 10. The CDR3 loop spans 17 amino acids. Per the germline V gene, CDR1 is SEHNR and CDR2 is FQNEAQ (reference sequence). The CDR3 reads CASSLVGGGGGGDTQYF. DNA for the CDR3: TGTGCCAGCAGCTTAGTCGGAGGCGGGGGGGGCGGAGATACGCAGTATTTT.

The chain has TRBV29-1 and TRBJ1-2, with 8 bases that match TRBD1. Germline CDR1 SQVTM, CDR2 ANQGSEA. V lost 7 bases to trimming and J lost 5 bases; unmatched junction nucleotides: 9. There are 13 residues in the CDR3. Here the CDR3 DNA reads TGCAGCGACCGTGACAGGGGCCCTTATGGCTACACCTTC. Protein product: CSDRDRGPYGYTF.

This chain uses TRBV18 with TRBJ1-1; D call uncertain. The V gene's germline CDR1 is KGHSH and CDR2 LQKENI. The CDR3 is 18 amino acids. V was clipped by 3 bases and J by 1 base, with 21 bases between them. This chain's CDR3 is CASSPNLGNGISNTEAFF. CDR3 nucleotide sequence: TGTGCCAGCTCACCGAACCTCGGGAATGGCATTTCGAACACTGAAGCTTTCTTT.

The chain uses TRBV24-1 and TRBJ1-2; D remains unclear. The germline gives CDR1 KGHDR, CDR2 SFDVKD. V was shortened by 4 bases and J by 4 bases, with 6 bases between the two germline ends. This CDR3 is built from 12 residues. The CDR3 sequence: CATSELRYGYTF. The CDR3 coding sequence is TGTGCCACCAGTGAACTCCGCTATGGCTACACCTTC.

This clone turned up a few times. The chain combines TRBV27 with TRBJ1-1, with 7 bases lining up with TRBD1. There are 14 residues in the CDR3. V shed 5 bases and J 4 bases; nucleotides not matched to a gene: 7. Germline loops: CDR1 MNHEY, CDR2 SMNVEV (reference sequence). The chain's CDR3 is CASSPKTGSTEAFF. The CDR3 DNA reads TGTGCCAGCAGTCCCAAGACAGGGTCCACTGAAGCTTTCTTT.

The chain employs TRBV7-2 and TRBJ2-3; tentative D call: TRBD2 (6 bases). CDR1 is SGHTA, CDR2 FQGNSA, per germline. Trimming took off 4 bases at V and 4 bases at J, with 12 bases between the two ends. The CDR3 has 14 residues. CDR3 bases: TGTGCCAGCAGCTCCCTCACTAGCTCAGATACGCAGTATTTT. Amino acid sequence: CASSSLTSSDTQYF.

V usage is TRBV3-1 (or the pseudogene TRBV3-2) and J usage is TRBJ2-5, with 13 bases identical to TRBD2. Per the germline V gene, CDR1 is LGHDT and CDR2 is YNNKEL (reference sequence). The CDR3 totals 18 residues. V dropped 4 bases and J dropped 7; count of bases not matched to a gene: 15. The CDR3 sequence is CASSPRAKTSGGASTQYF. CDR3 DNA: TGTGCCAGCAGCCCCCGCGCCAAAACTAGCGGGGGGGCATCGACCCAGTACTTC.

Only a few counts were recorded for this clone. This sequence joins TRBV10-3 and TRBJ1-1, with D tentatively TRBD1 (5 bases). CDR1 is ENHRY, CDR2 SYGVKD, per germline. V was cut by 1 base and J by 1 base, with 13 bases left in between. The CDR3 is 16 amino acids. The CDR3 DNA reads TGTGCCATCAGTGAGTTGGTGGGGGGTAGGAACACTGAAGCTTTCTTT. It encodes CAISELVGGRNTEAFF.

CDR3 sequence (DNA): TGTGCCAGCAGCTTAGAGACAGGGGGATCCCCTGAAGCTTTCTTT. This translates into CASSLETGGSPEAFF. The chain is built from TRBV7-8 and TRBJ1-1, with 9 bases aligning to TRBD1. V was clipped by 1 base and J by 6 bases; unmatched bases: 6. The CDR3 spans 15 residues. Germline V gene lookup returns CDR1 SGHVS and CDR2 FQNEAQ.